Each of the 26 T cell receptor beta chains below was sequenced from the same sample in a study of CXCR3-negative and CXCR3-positive naive CD8 T cells. General study results and limits: When CXCR3-positive naive cells were set against CXCR3-negative naive cells, the former had more hydrophobic TRB CDR3s.

TRB cDNA was prepared as libraries by UMI-labeled 5' RACE. TCRdb re-called the 5' RACE reads and shows each CDR3 protein once, DNA omitted. The sample data list 130,000 to 150,000 distinct CDR3 sequences. Their target antigens are unknown. The sample was naive CXCR3+ CD8+ T cells from blood. Subset reported: CD45RO-CCR7+CD27+CD95- naive CD8+ T cells expressing CXCR3 (TNR3+). These receptors all stem from a human donor in good health. Some clones in this sample may be carry-over from other donors' samples.

The chain joins TRBV2 to TRBJ2-7; the D call from TCRdb, TRBD2, cannot be confirmed without DNA. The CDR3 covers 14 residues. CDR1 is SNHLY, CDR2 FYNNEI, per germline. The CDR3 here is CATRTGPKPHEQYF.

The rearrangement joins TRBV29-1 to TRBJ1-2; TCRdb names TRBD1, which stays unverified in the absence of DNA. The CDR3 sequence is 13 residues long. Germline V gene lookup returns CDR1 SQVTM and CDR2 ANQGSEA. This CDR3 reads CSADGGGALGYTF.

The chain has TRBV7-3 and TRBJ1-6; no DNA is available, so the TRBD1 call from TCRdb remains unchecked. CDR3 length: 14 amino acids. Germline V gene sequence: CDR1 SGHTA, CDR2 FQGTGA. The CDR3: CASSPGGQAQPLHF.

CDR3 amino acids: CSAREEGGLRNTQYF. The genes are TRBV20-1 and TRBJ2-3; TCRdb's D call, TRBD1, is unchecked because there is no DNA. The germline V gene encodes CDR1 DFQATT and CDR2 SNEGSKA (reference sequence). The CDR3 runs 15 residues.

The chain combines TRBV7-9 with TRBJ2-3. This CDR3 contains 15 residues. From germline, CDR1 is SEHNR and CDR2 FQNEAQ (reference sequence). The CDR3 loop reads CASSFKTASTDTQYF.

The chain uses TRBV25-1 and TRBJ1-1; without DNA, the TCRdb call of TRBD1 cannot be checked. The germline gives CDR1 MGHDK, CDR2 SYGVNS. CDR3 length equals 15 residues. The CDR3 region is CASSEWGARNTEAFF.

The rearrangement uses TRBV27 and TRBJ2-7. CDR1 is MNHEY, CDR2 SMNVEV, per germline (reference sequence). This CDR3 region has 15 residues. The CDR3 loop is CASSRVFNTPYEQNF.

The chain uses TRBV27 and TRBJ2-1. Germline V gene sequence: CDR1 MNHEY, CDR2 SMNVEV (reference sequence). The length of the CDR3 is 15 residues. CDR3 sequence: CASSLAGGTYNEQFF.

The chain joins TRBV29-1 to TRBJ1-1; without DNA, the TCRdb call of TRBD1 cannot be checked. CDR3 length: 15 residues. Per germline, CDR1 SQVTM and CDR2 ANQGSEA. CDR3: CSVEINRATNTEAFF.

J is TRBJ2-1 and V is TRBV6-5; checking the TCRdb D call of TRBD1 is not possible without DNA. In germline, CDR1 is MNHEY, CDR2 SVGAGI. CDR3 length equals 13 residues. CDR3 region: CASRIQGFGEQFF.

The genes are TRBV3-1 and TRBJ2-5; with no DNA, the TCRdb D assignment of TRBD1 cannot be verified. Germline V CDR1 and CDR2: LGHDT, YNNKEL (reference sequence). This CDR3 contains 17 residues. The chain's CDR3 is CASSQVLTGGYQETQYF.

The V call is TRBV27, the J call TRBJ1-4; the D call from TCRdb, TRBD1, cannot be confirmed without DNA. Looked up from germline, CDR1 is MNHEY and CDR2 is SMNVEV (reference sequence). The length of the CDR3 is 16 residues. CDR3: CASTFAPTATNEKLFF. Full variable domain (remainder filled in from reference TRBV27 and TRBJ1-4): EAQVTQNPRYLITVTGKKLTVTCSQNMNHEYMSWYRQDPGLGLRQIYYSMNVEVTDKGDVPEGYKVSRKEKRNFPLILESPSPNQTSLYFCASTFAPTATNEKLFFGSGTQLSVL.

Here the CDR3 reads CSAAGVWGPRGETQYF. This rearrangement joins TRBV20-1 to TRBJ2-5; the TCRdb call, TRBD1, lacks DNA for checking. Germline CDR1 DFQATT, CDR2 SNEGSKA (reference sequence). The CDR3 extends over 16 amino acids.

The chain links TRBV3-1 to TRBJ1-1; TCRdb proposes TRBD1, but this gene call is untestable without DNA. Germline-derived CDR1 and CDR2 are LGHDT and YNNKEL (reference sequence). The CDR3 spans 16 residues. The CDR3 loop is CASAGTGDSWDTEAFF.

J is TRBJ2-7 and V is TRBV9; TCRdb returns TRBD2, unconfirmable since there is no DNA. The CDR3 contains 15 residues. The germline gives CDR1 SGDLS, CDR2 YYNGEE. CDR3 protein: CASSVEPDFSYEQYF.

The chain carries TRBV12-3 or TRBV12-4 and TRBJ2-1; TCRdb gives TRBD1 as the D gene, but with no DNA this cannot be confirmed. CDR3 size: 14 residues. The CDR3 spells CASSFSGGEGEQFF.

V gene TRBV7-2 combines with J gene TRBJ2-3; TCRdb proposes TRBD1, but this gene call is untestable without DNA. This CDR3 region has 14 residues. The germline V gene has CDR1 SGHTA and CDR2 FQGNSA. The CDR3 loop is CAHAGVAFGDTQYF.

This rearrangement joins TRBV23-1 to TRBJ1-1; TCRdb picks TRBD1, but there is no DNA to check that call. TRBV23-1 is an open reading frame, and its role is uncertain. The CDR3 sequence is 16 residues long. The CDR3 here is CASSPQARAPHTEAFF.

The chain is built from TRBV28 and TRBJ2-5; the D call of TRBD1 rests on TCRdb alone, since no DNA is present to check it. Germline loops: CDR1 MDHEN, CDR2 SYDVKM. The CDR3 runs 18 residues. The CDR3: CASSNLDPWPEGRETQYF.

This chain uses TRBV11-2 with TRBJ2-1; checking the TCRdb D call of TRBD1 is not possible without DNA. CDR3 size: 12 residues. CDR1 and CDR2 (germline): SGHAT, FQNNGV. CDR3 residues: CASSSQGNEQFF.

The chain employs TRBV27 and TRBJ2-7; the TRBD1 assignment by TCRdb is unverifiable without DNA. This CDR3 spans 13 amino acids. The germline V gene has CDR1 MNHEY and CDR2 SMNVEV (reference sequence). This CDR3 is CASSYTGGYEQYF.

The V call is TRBV2, the J call TRBJ2-7; the TCRdb call, TRBD1, lacks DNA for checking. CDR1 is SNHLY and CDR2 is FYNNEI in the germline V gene. This CDR3 is 16 amino acids long. The CDR3 loop is CASSEDHRGRTYEQYF. The full variable domain, in which reference TRBV2 and TRBJ2-7 provide the parts outside the CDR3, is EPEVTQTPSHQVTQMGQEVILRCVPISNHLYFYWYRQILGQKVEFLVSFYNNEISEKSEIFDDQFSVERPDGSNFTLKIRSTKLEDSAMYFCASSEDHRGRTYEQYFGPGTRLTVT.

J is TRBJ2-7 and V is TRBV13; TCRdb names TRBD1, which stays unverified in the absence of DNA. CDR1 is PRHDT, CDR2 FYEKMQ, per germline (reference sequence). The CDR3 totals 17 residues. The CDR3 spells CASSILRDRGLSYEQYF.

This sequence joins TRBV7-9 and TRBJ2-7. This CDR3 comprises 13 residues. Germline values: CDR1 SEHNR, CDR2 FQNEAQ (reference sequence). CDR3 in amino acids: CASSFRNSYEQYF.

This chain links TRBV7-9 with TRBJ1-2; there is no DNA to check the TCRdb D call of TRBD1. CDR1 and CDR2 (germline): SEHNR, FQNEAQ (reference sequence). The CDR3 has 13 residues. CDR3 amino acids: CASSLAPGNGYTF.

The genes are TRBV29-1 and TRBJ2-1. The CDR3 is 16 amino acids. Germline V lookup: CDR1 SQVTM, CDR2 ANQGSEA. This CDR3 reads CSVEDPDRSSYNEQFF.